Here is one T cell receptor (beta chain) with its context. The table lists this clone with a few counts. The antigen it binds to is not known. Base quality data are lacking; no much larger clone is found one base away. The CDR3 starts with the cysteine, ends with the phenylalanine, and has 16 residues. Of the read, only the CDR3 DNA is kept; its 48 bases are in frame from base 1. V lost 0 bases and J lost 6 bases; the stretch between them is 16 bases long. The germline V gene yields SGHRS for CDR1 and YFSETQ for CDR2. This specimen belongs to a study of blood T cell repertoires in COVID-19 (dated by TCRdb to 2020 to 2021). General notes on the study: Samples from collaborators originated in the United States, Italy and Spain and spanned both the acute and convalescent phases of COVID-19. Deeply sampled blood TCRbeta repertoires from subjects exposed to, actively infected with, or recovered from COVID-19 were included in the dataset. A freely available public database, intended as a resource for researchers studying the immune response to SARS-CoV-2, is where the repertoires were released. A de-identified subject ID, COVID-19 status, age in years and sex were almost always included in the sample metadata. Samples came from the ongoing ImmuneRACE study (first 160 participants) plus 1,254 subjects from 6 global collaborators. HLA class I and class II types, where available, came from metadata supplied by the sample provider rather than from assay-based typing. The prospective study material was composed of cDNA or gDNA derived from T cells, B-cell-depleted T cells, or PBMCs.

TCRbeta CDR3 regions were amplified from genomic DNA by means of the immunoSEQ Assay, a bias-controlled multiplex PCR. The study's processing was this. The number of nucleated cells in each sample was estimated from the amplification of reference gene primers within the assay. To quantify the absolute abundance of each unique TCRbeta CDR3 rearrangement, sequence reads were collapsed and filtered. Productive Simpson clonality was computed per sample as the square root of Simpson's diversity index over productive rearrangements. TCRdb mirrors the immuneACCESS table, restricted to in-frame sequences. Some clones are absent from its copies; in checked studies, under half trace to an unresolved V gene, and the reason for the others is unknown. V, J and clone size derive from that table, while D and trimming were established from the DNA sequence. In all, the sample holds about 170,000 clones, and 84% of those were seen once. Of the sample, approximately 2.6% falls within the top ten clones.

Findings and caveats that apply to the study as a whole: The quantity of clinical and demographic metadata differed by source and by participant and was supplied without curation.

At one collaborating source in Seattle, patients were enrolled during active infection and were followed longitudinally through the course of disease. Whole blood was collected in K2EDTA tubes by collaborating institutions according to the institutions' own protocols. For TCRbeta analysis, collaborators shipped samples as frozen whole blood, isolated PBMCs, or DNA extracted from either of those sample types. The sequencing input was peripheral blood. This receptor was taken from an elderly woman with COVID-19, enrolled during active disease. Rearrangement joined TRBV5-1 to TRBJ2-1; a tentative D call is TRBD2 (7 bases match). The DNA is as follows: TGCGCCAGCAGCTTGGTGGGGGGGCCCCAGGGCAATGAGCAGTTCTTC. It codes for CASSLVGGPQGNEQFF.